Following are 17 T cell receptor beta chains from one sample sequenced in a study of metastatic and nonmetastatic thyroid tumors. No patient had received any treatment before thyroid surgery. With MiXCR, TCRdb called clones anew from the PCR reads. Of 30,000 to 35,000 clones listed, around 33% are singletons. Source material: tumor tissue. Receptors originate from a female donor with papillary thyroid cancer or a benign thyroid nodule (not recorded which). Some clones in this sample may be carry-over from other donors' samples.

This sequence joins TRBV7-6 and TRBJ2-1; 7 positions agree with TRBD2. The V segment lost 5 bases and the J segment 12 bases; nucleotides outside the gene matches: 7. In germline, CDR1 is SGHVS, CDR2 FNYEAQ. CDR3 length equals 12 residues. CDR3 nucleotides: TGTGCCAGCAGCCCTGGACTAGACGGGCAGTTCTTC. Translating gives CASSPGLDGQFF.

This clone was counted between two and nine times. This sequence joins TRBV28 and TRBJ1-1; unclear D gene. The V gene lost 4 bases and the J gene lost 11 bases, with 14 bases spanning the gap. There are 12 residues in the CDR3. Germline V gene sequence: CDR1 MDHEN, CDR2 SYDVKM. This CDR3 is CASSSRLISAFF. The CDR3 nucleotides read TGTGCCAGCAGTTCGAGGTTGATATCCGCTTTCTTT.

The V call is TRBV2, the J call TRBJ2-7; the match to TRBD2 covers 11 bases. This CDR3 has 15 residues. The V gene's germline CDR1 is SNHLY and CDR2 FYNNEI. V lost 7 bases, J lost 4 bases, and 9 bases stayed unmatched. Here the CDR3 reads CASTKTASGRYEQYF. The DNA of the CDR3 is TGTGCCAGCACCAAAACGGCTAGCGGGAGGTACGAGCAGTACTTC.

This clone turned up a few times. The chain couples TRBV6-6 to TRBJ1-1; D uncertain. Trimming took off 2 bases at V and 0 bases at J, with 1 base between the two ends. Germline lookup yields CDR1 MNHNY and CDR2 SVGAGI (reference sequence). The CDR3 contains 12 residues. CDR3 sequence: CASSYMNTEAFF. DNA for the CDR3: TGTGCCAGCAGTTACATGAACACTGAAGCTTTCTTT.

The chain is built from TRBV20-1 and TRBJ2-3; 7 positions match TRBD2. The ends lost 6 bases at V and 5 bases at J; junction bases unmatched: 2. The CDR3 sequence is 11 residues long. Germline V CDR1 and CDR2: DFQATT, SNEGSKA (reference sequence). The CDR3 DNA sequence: TGCAGTGCGATAGCGGGAGATACGCAGTATTTT. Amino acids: CSAIAGDTQYF.

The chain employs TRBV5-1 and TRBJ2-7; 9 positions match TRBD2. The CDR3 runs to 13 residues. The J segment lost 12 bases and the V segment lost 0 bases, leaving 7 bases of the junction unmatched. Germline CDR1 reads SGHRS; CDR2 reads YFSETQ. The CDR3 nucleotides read TGCGCCAGCAGCTTGGAACTAGCGGGCATAGGGTACTTC. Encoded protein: CASSLELAGIGYF.

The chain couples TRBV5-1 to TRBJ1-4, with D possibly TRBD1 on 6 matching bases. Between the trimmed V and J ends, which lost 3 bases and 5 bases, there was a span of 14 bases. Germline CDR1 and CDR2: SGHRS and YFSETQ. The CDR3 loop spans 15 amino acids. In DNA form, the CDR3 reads TGCGCCAGCAGCTCTTCGGCAGGGACAAATGAAAAACTGTTTTTT. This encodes CASSSSAGTNEKLFF.

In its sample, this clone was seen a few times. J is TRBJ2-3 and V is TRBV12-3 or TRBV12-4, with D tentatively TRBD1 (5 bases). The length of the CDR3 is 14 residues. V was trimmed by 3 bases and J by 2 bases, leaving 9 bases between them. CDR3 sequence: CASSFRQNTDTQYF. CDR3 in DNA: TGTGCCAGCAGTTTCAGACAGAACACAGATACGCAGTATTTT.

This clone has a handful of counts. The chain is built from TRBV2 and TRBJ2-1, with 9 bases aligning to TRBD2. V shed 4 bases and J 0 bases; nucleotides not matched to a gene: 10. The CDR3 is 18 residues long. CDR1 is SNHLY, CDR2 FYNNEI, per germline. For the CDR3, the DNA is TGTGCCAGCAGTGCCAACCCTGAGCGGGGGGACTCCTACAATGAGCAGTTCTTC. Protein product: CASSANPERGDSYNEQFF.

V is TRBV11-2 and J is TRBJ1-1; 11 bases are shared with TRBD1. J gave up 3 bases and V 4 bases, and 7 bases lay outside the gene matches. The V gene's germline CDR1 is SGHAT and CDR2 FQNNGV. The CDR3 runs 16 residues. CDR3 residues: CASSSNWGQGDTEAFF. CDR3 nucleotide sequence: TGTGCCAGCAGCTCGAATTGGGGACAGGGGGACACTGAAGCTTTCTTT.

The CDR3 region is CAISENGNTQYF. The CDR3 coding sequence is TGTGCCATCAGTGAGAACGGAAATACGCAGTATTTT. The genes are TRBV10-3 and TRBJ2-3; no firm D call. V was trimmed by 2 bases and J by 7 bases, leaving 7 bases between them. The germline CDR1 and CDR2 sequences are ENHRY and SYGVKD. The CDR3 runs 12 residues.

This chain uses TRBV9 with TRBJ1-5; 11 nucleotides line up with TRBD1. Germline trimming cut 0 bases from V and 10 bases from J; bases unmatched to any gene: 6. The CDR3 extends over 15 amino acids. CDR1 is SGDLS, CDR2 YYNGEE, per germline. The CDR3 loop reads CASSVGDRGSFPQHF. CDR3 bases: TGTGCCAGCAGCGTAGGGGACAGGGGGAGTTTTCCCCAGCATTTT.

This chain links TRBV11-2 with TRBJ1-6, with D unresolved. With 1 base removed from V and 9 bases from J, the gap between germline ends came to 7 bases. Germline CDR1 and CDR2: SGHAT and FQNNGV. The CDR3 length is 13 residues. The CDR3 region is CASSLAAGSPLHF. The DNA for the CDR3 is TGTGCCAGCAGCTTAGCAGCCGGTTCACCCCTCCACTTT.

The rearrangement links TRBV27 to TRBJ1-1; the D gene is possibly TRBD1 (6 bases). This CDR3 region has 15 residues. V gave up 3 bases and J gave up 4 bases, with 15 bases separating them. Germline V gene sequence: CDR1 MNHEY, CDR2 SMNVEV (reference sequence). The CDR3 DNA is TGTGCCAGCAGTTTTTCGGAAGTAGGGGGCACTGAAGCTTTCTTT. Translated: CASSFSEVGGTEAFF.

The CDR3 reads CASSYSMTGSNGAFF. CDR3 DNA sequence: TGTGCCAGCAGTTACTCAATGACAGGTAGTAACGGAGCTTTCTTT. This chain links TRBV6-6 with TRBJ1-1, with a weak D call TRBD1 (6 bases). The V end was cut by 0 bases, the J end by 10 bases, with 18 bases between. The length of the CDR3 is 15 residues. Germline CDR1 MNHNY, CDR2 SVGAGI (reference sequence).

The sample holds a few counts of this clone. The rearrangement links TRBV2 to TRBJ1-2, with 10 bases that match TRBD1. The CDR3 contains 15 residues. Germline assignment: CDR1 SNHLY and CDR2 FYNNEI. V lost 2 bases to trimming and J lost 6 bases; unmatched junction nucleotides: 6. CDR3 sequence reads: CASSERDRGRDGYTF. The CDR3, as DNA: TGTGCCAGCAGTGAACGGGACAGGGGCCGAGATGGCTACACCTTC.

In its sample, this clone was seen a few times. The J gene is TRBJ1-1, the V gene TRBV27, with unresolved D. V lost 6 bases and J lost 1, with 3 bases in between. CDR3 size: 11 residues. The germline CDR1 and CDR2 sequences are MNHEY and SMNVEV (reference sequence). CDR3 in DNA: TGTGCCAGCAGGAAGAACACTGAAGCTTTCTTT. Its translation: CASRKNTEAFF.